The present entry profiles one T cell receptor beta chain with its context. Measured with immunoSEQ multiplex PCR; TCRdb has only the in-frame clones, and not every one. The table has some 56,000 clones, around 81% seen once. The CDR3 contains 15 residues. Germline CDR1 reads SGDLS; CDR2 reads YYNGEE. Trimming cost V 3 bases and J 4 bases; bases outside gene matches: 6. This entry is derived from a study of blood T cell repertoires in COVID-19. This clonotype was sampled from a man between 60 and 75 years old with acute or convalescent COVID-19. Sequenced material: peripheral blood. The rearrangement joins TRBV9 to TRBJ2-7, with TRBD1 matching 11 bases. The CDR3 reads CASSARTGGGYEQYF. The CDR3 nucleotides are TGTGCCAGCAGCGCCAGGACAGGGGGCGGTTACGAGCAGTACTTC.